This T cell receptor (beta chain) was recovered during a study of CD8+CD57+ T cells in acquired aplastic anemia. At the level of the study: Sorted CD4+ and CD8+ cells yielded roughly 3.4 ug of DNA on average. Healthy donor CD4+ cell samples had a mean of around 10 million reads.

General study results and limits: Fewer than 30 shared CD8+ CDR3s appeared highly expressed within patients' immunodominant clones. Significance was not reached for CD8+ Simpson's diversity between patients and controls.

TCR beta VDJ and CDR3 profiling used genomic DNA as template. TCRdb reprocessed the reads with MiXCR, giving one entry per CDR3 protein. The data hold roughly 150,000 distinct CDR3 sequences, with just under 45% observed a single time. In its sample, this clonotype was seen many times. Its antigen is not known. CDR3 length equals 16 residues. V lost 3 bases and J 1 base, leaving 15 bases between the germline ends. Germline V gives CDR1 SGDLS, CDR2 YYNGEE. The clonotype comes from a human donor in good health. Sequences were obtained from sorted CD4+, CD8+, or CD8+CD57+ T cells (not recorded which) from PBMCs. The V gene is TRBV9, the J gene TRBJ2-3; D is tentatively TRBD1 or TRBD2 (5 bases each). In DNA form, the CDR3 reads TGTGCCAGCAGCGGACGGGGCGTCCTACGCACAGATACGCAGTATTTT. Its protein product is CASSGRGVLRTDTQYF. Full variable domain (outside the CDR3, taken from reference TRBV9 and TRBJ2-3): DSGVTQTPKHLITATGQRVTLRCSPRSGDLSVYWYQQSLDQGLQFLIQYYNGEERAKGNILERFSAQQFPDLHSELNLSSLELGDSALYFCASSGRGVLRTDTQYFGPGTRLTVL.